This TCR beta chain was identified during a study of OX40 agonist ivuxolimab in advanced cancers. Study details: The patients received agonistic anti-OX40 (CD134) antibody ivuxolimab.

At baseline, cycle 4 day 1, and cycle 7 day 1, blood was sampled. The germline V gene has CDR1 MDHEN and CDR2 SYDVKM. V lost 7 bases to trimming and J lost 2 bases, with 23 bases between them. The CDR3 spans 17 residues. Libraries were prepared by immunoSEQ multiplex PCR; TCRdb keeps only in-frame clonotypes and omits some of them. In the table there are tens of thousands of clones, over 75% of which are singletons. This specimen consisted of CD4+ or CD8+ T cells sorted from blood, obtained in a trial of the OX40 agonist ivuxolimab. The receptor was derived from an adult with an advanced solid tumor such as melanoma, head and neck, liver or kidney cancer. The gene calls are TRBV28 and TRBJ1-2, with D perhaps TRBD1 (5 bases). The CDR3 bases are TGTGCCAGCATTACGTCCGGAGGGGACGGTTTGAACTATGGCTACACCTTC. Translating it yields CASITSGGDGLNYGYTF.